This entry lists 5 T cell receptor beta chains sequenced from one sample in a study of cytomegalovirus exposure and HLA in healthy donors. PCR was performed using 60 Vbeta and 13 Jbeta primers. The repertoire was sequenced with immunoSEQ multiplex PCR; TCRdb's copy has only in-frame clones and lacks some. The table includes about 160,000 clones, around 82% detected once. The sample was PBMCs. These TCRs come from a man in his fifties in good health and CMV-seropositive.

This chain joins TRBV2 and TRBJ1-3, with D possibly matching TRBD1 (6 bases). The germline V gene has CDR1 SNHLY and CDR2 FYNNEI. V was pared by 3 bases and J by 0 bases, with 9 bases between. The CDR3 runs 15 residues. CDR3 nucleotide sequence: TGTGCCAGCAGTGACCAGGGGCCCTCTGGAAACACCATATATTTT. Amino acid sequence: CASSDQGPSGNTIYF.

This chain connects TRBV6-1 to TRBJ1-5; no clear D. The CDR3 spans 13 residues. Germline CDR1 MNHNS, CDR2 SASEGT. V lost 2 bases, J lost 4 bases, and 6 bases lay in between. CDR3 bases: TGTGCCAGCAGTGAACGGGTGAATCAGCCCCAGCATTTT. Its protein product is CASSERVNQPQHF.

The chain joins TRBV14 to TRBJ2-7, with 9 nucleotides matching TRBD1. Germline-derived CDR1 and CDR2 are SGHDN and FVKESK. This CDR3 contains 16 residues. With 3 bases clipped from V and 4 bases from J, the junction kept 10 bases outside the gene matches. The chain's CDR3 is CASSQAWDREAYEQYF. DNA for the CDR3: TGTGCCAGCAGCCAGGCGTGGGACAGGGAAGCTTACGAGCAGTACTTC.

This clone was detected only a few times. The gene calls are TRBV29-1 and TRBJ2-2; 7 bases are shared with TRBD1. The germline CDR1 and CDR2 sequences are SQVTM and ANQGSEA. The CDR3 consists of 13 residues. Losses at the gene ends were 4 bases for V and 1 base for J; bases not matched to a gene: 0. CDR3 sequence: CSVGTGNTGELFF. The CDR3, as DNA: TGCAGCGTTGGGACAGGGAACACCGGGGAGCTGTTTTTT.

Comments on this clone: Compared with germline, one end of the junction differs, possibly owing to a read error. The rearrangement uses TRBV11-2 and TRBJ2-7, with 15 nucleotides matching TRBD2. This CDR3 has 15 residues. Germline assignment: CDR1 SGHAT and CDR2 FQNNGV. CDR3 protein: CASSGTSGRLYGQYF. CDR3 coding DNA: TGTGCCAGCAGCGGGACTAGCGGGAGGTTATACGGGCAGTACTTC. The full variable domain, completed using reference TRBV11-2 and TRBJ2-7, is EAGVAQSPRYKIIEKRQSVAFWCNPISGHATLYWYQQILGQGPKLLIQFQNNGVVDDSQLPKDRFSAERLKGVDSTLKIQPAKLEDSAVYLCASSGTSGRLYGQYFGPGTRLTVT.